This T cell receptor beta chain appears in the sequencing data of a study of Graves' ophthalmopathy and Graves' hyperthyroidism. Study-wide results and limits: Between ophthalmopathy and stable hyperthyroidism, a 13-signature model drew a separation with around 90% sensitivity and about 81% specificity. This model predicted ophthalmopathy progression (sensitivity roughly 71%, specificity 72.22%).

The CDR3 is 13 amino acids. Per germline, CDR1 MNHNS and CDR2 SASEGT. V was cut by 3 bases and J by 7 bases, with 9 bases left in between. With a duration under 3 months, ophthalmopathy in the donors showed moderate-to-severe activity, CAS ≥3 and NOSPECS ≥4. The source of the PBMCs was around 10 ml of fresh peripheral blood. Details on this clonotype: The target antigen is unknown.

Amplification from RNA transcripts yielded the TCR beta CDR3 regions. HTBI primers were used in a first-round RT-PCR, which preceded a second-round multiplex PCR. TCRdb redid the calling of the multiplex PCR reads with MiXCR, one entry per CDR3 protein. The sample has about 150,000 distinct CDR3 sequences; roughly 37% are singletons. The sequencing input was peripheral blood. The rearrangement links TRBV6-1 to TRBJ2-2, with D hard to call. This clonotype was obtained from a woman in her 40s with Graves' ophthalmopathy. CDR3 DNA: TGTGCCAGCAGTGAGGTGGGCAACGGGGAGCTGTTTTTT. It specifies CASSEVGNGELFF.